The 15 T cell receptor beta chains below all came from one sample that was sequenced in a study of T-cell reconstitution after alpha-beta-depleted transplantation in children. It was with unique molecular identifiers that the TCRbeta library was prepared. Via MiXCR, TCRdb re-called the PCR reads, giving one row per CDR3 protein. The sample lists some 500,000 distinct CDR3 sequences; approximately 20% were seen once. The sequences come from PBMCs from the stem cell graft donor, collected from the stem cell graft. Every receptor here comes from a human donor who donated a stem cell graft to a child with acute lymphoblastic leukemia.

The chain has TRBV20-1 and TRBJ2-5; D is perhaps TRBD2 (6 bases). Germline CDR1 is DFQATT and CDR2 is SNEGSKA (reference sequence). The V end was cut by 1 base, the J end by 0 bases, with 12 bases between. The CDR3 is 15 residues long. CDR3 amino acids: CSARVGGAYQETQYF. CDR3 DNA: TGCAGTGCTAGAGTTGGAGGGGCGTACCAAGAGACCCAGTACTTC.

The chain is built from TRBV29-1 and TRBJ2-1; TRBD2 aligns across 7 bases. This CDR3 is built from 14 residues. Germline CDR1 SQVTM, CDR2 ANQGSEA. Germline trimming cut 7 bases from V and 5 bases from J; bases unmatched to any gene: 11. CDR3 amino acids: CSDDGGRENNEQFF. DNA of the CDR3: TGCAGCGACGATGGGGGGAGGGAAAACAATGAGCAGTTCTTC.

This clonotype was seen a few times. The chain couples TRBV21-1 to TRBJ1-6. TRBV21-1 is classified as a pseudogene. The length of the CDR3 is 16 residues. In nucleotides, the CDR3 is TGTGCCAGCAGCAAAACAAGTTCGGCGGAGAATTCACCCCTCCACTTT. This translates into CASSKTSSAENSPLHF.

This clonotype was recorded a few times. The rearrangement joins TRBV13 to TRBJ2-2, with D hard to call. The CDR3 extends over 14 amino acids. CDR1 and CDR2 from the germline V gene are PRHDT and FYEKMQ (reference sequence). V dropped 4 bases and J dropped 2 bases, with 8 bases sitting between them. CDR3 in DNA: TGTGCCAGCAGCTCCCCCAAAAACACCGGGGAGCTGTTTTTT. This sequence encodes CASSSPKNTGELFF.

This clonotype was detected only a few times. The chain links TRBV3-1 to TRBJ2-7; D gene uncertain. The germline CDR1 and CDR2 sequences are LGHDT and YNNKEL (reference sequence). CDR3 length equals 16 residues. V lost 2 bases and J 4 bases, leaving 18 bases between the germline ends. The CDR3 nucleotides read TGTGCCAGCAGCCAACTTTCTAAGGGTAGCCAGTACGAGCAGTACTTC. This codes for CASSQLSKGSQYEQYF.

This clonotype was observed a handful of times. V gene TRBV5-1 combines with J gene TRBJ2-1; D perhaps matches TRBD2 (5 bases). Germline V gives CDR1 SGHRS, CDR2 YFSETQ. V lost 7 bases and J lost 7, with 15 bases in between. The CDR3 has 13 amino acids. CDR3 sequence (DNA): TGCGCCAGCCGAAAGGGCGGGCAAAATGAGCAGTTCTTC. Protein sequence: CASRKGGQNEQFF.

This clonotype was detected many times. The chain carries TRBV27 and TRBJ2-7; D tentatively fits TRBD1 or TRBD2 (5 bases each). Germline V lookup: CDR1 MNHEY, CDR2 SMNVEV (reference sequence). The CDR3 sequence is 14 residues long. V lost 2 bases and J lost 0, with 8 bases in between. DNA for the CDR3: TGTGCCAGCAGTTTAGAGGGGAGCTCCTACGAGCAGTACTTC. Amino acid sequence: CASSLEGSSYEQYF.

As DNA, the CDR3 is TGTGCCAGCTCACCATACGGGTTCAATGAGCAGTTCTTC. This encodes CASSPYGFNEQFF. The chain has TRBV18 and TRBJ2-1; D unclear. The germline V and J ends were trimmed by 2 bases and 6 bases, with 8 bases remaining between them. Germline-derived CDR1 and CDR2 are KGHSH and LQKENI. The CDR3 consists of 13 residues.

There are a few counts of this clonotype. The chain couples TRBV29-1 to TRBJ1-2, with D uncertain. Germline V lookup: CDR1 SQVTM, CDR2 ANQGSEA. This CDR3 contains 10 residues. Trimming removed 5 bases at V and 6 bases at J, with 7 bases between. The CDR3 here is CSVYGDGYTF. In DNA, the CDR3 is TGCAGCGTTTACGGGGATGGCTACACCTTC. Full variable domain (outside the CDR3, taken from reference TRBV29-1 and TRBJ1-2): SAVISQKPSRDICQRGTSLTIQCQVDSQVTMMFWYRQQPGQSLTLIATANQGSEATYESGFVIDKFPISRPNLTFSTLTVSNMSPEDSSIYLCSVYGDGYTFGSGTRLTVV.

The chain employs TRBV18 and TRBJ2-5, with D maybe TRBD1 (5 bases). The CDR3 is 16 amino acids. V shed 2 bases and J shed 7 bases, with 20 bases lying between them. Germline assignment: CDR1 KGHSH and CDR2 LQKENI. The CDR3 region is CASSPFGKGASGTQYF. CDR3 sequence (DNA): TGTGCCAGCTCACCATTCGGCAAAGGGGCGTCCGGGACCCAGTACTTC.

This clonotype was picked up a small number of times. V gene TRBV7-2 combines with J gene TRBJ2-5; 9 nucleotides agree with TRBD2. The CDR3 loop spans 17 amino acids. CDR1 is SGHTA and CDR2 is FQGNSA in the germline V gene. V lost 0 bases to trimming and J lost 4 bases; unmatched junction nucleotides: 9. CDR3 nucleotides: TGTGCCAGCAGCTTAGCGCTTCGGGCTAGCGGGATAGAGACCCAGTACTTC. Amino acids: CASSLALRASGIETQYF.

This clonotype was observed a few times. Written as DNA, the CDR3 is TGCGCCAGCAGCAGGGCAGATACGCAGTATTTT. This encodes CASSRADTQYF. The V call is TRBV5-1, the J call TRBJ2-3; D not certain. V gave up 4 bases and J gave up 4 bases, with 4 bases separating them. This CDR3 comprises 11 residues. Germline V gene lookup returns CDR1 SGHRS and CDR2 YFSETQ.

This clonotype showed up just a few times. The chain is built from TRBV20-1 and TRBJ2-2; 8 bases are a match to TRBD2. From germline, CDR1 is DFQATT and CDR2 SNEGSKA (reference sequence). J was trimmed by 7 bases and V by 4 bases; bases with no gene match: 8. The CDR3 has 14 amino acids. In DNA form, the CDR3 reads TGCAGTGCTAAGGATAGCGGGAAGGACGGGGAGCTGTTTTTT. This gives the protein CSAKDSGKDGELFF.

The CDR3 coding sequence is TGTGCCAGCAGTGAGAGGAGGTCCCGCCTATACACAGATACGCAGTATTTT. Translating it yields CASSERRSRLYTDTQYF. V and J are TRBV6-1 and TRBJ2-3; D may be TRBD2 (5 bases). CDR3 length: 17 residues. CDR1 and CDR2 from the germline V gene are MNHNS and SASEGT. The V end was cut by 3 bases, the J end by 2 bases, with 18 bases between.

The chain uses TRBV5-1 and TRBJ1-3; 8 nucleotides line up with TRBD1. Germline CDR1 and CDR2: SGHRS and YFSETQ. This CDR3 is built from 15 residues. The junction had 10 bases not matched to a gene; V was cut back by 4 bases and J by 7 bases. Here the CDR3 DNA reads TGCGCCAGCAGCACCGGCGTAGGGGACAGGAACACCATATATTTT. It yields the protein CASSTGVGDRNTIYF.